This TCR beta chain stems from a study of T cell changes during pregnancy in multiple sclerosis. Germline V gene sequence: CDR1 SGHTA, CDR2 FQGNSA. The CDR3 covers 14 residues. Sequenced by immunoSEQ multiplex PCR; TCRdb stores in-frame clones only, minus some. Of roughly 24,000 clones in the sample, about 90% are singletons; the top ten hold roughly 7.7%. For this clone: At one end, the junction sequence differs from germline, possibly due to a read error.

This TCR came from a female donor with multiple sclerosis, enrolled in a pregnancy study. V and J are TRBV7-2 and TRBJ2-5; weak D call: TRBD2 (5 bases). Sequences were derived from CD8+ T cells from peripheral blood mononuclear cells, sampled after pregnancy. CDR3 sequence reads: CASSPSGNQESQYF. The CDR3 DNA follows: TGTGCCAGCAGCCCGAGCGGAAACCAAGAGAGCCAGTACTTC.